This TCR beta chain was sequenced for a study of molecular identifiers for immune sequencing clone quantification. Findings and limits, study-wide: Clones exceeding 20 RNA copies carried over 97% of effector molecules but under 1% of naive-cell molecules.

Germline lookup yields CDR1 LGHNA and CDR2 YSLEER. V gave up 0 bases and J gave up 4 bases; unmatched junction bases: 6. The CDR3 runs 15 residues. TCRdb redid the calling of the PCR reads with MiXCR, one entry per CDR3 protein. Altogether 460,000 or so distinct CDR3 sequences are present, roughly 23% being singletons, with the ten largest covering around 0.84%. This clonotype showed up many times. The antigen remains unidentified. The source of this sequence is a human donor in good health. Some libraries in this study had Jurkat cell RNA spiked in. The chain has TRBV4-3 and TRBJ2-7; TRBD2 aligns across 7 bases. Sequencing input: naive CD8+ T cells from blood, with Jurkat cell RNA spiked in. Subset denoted: FACS-sorted CD8+CD4-CCR7+CD45RA+ naive T cells. This CDR3 reads CASSQDVSGYYEQYF. CDR3 sequence (DNA): TGCGCCAGCAGCCAAGATGTTAGCGGGTATTACGAGCAGTACTTC.